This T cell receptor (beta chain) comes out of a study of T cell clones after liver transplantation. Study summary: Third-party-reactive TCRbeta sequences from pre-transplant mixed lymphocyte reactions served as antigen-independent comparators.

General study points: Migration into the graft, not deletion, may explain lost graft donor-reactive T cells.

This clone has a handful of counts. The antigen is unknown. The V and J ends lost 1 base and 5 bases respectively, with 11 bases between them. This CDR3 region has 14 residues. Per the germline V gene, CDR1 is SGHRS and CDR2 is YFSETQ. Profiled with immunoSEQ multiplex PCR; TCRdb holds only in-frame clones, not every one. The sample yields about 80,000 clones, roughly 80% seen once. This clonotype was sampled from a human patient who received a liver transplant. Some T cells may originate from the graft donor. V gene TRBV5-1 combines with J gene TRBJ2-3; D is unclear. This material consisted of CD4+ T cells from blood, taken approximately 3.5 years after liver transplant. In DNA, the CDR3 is TGCGCCAGCAGCTTGTCAAACCCTAAAGATACGCAGTATTTT. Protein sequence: CASSLSNPKDTQYF.